A single sample gave rise to the 10 T cell receptor beta chains below, sequenced in a study of regulatory T cells in long-lasting Graves disease. Time point specified: newly diagnosed GD, antithyroid drugs for less than 3 months. Isolated PBMC RNA provided the starting material for the TCR library. With iRepertoire HTBI primers and Arm-PCR of CDR3 regions, TCR beta libraries were built. TCRdb re-called the multiplex PCR reads with MiXCR, one entry per CDR3 protein. Among about 520,000 distinct CDR3 sequences, 12% were seen once, and the ten largest hold roughly 9.3%. These data also formed part of another study, on T cells in Graves' hyperthyroidism and ophthalmopathy.

The sample was peripheral blood mononuclear cells (PBMCs), taken at new diagnosis, from a patient treated with antithyroid drugs. These receptors were collected from a woman aged 25 to 39 with Graves disease.

In this sample, this clonotype turned up a few times. This chain joins TRBV19 and TRBJ2-2, with no clear D. The CDR3 has 13 amino acids. Germline V gene sequence: CDR1 LNHDA, CDR2 SQIVND (reference sequence). V was shortened by 3 bases and J by 6 bases, with 8 bases between the two germline ends. CDR3 DNA: TGTGCCAGTAGTATGGTAGGGCCCGGGGAGCTGTTTTTT. Translating gives CASSMVGPGELFF.

At least ten counts were recorded for this clonotype. V is TRBV12-3 or TRBV12-4 and J is TRBJ2-5; 10 nucleotides agree with TRBD1. J lost 5 bases, V lost 5 bases, and 11 bases had no gene match. The CDR3 is 16 residues long. CDR3 in amino acids: CASSPWTGGVGETQYF. CDR3 nucleotides: TGTGCCAGCAGTCCATGGACAGGGGGTGTTGGGGAGACCCAGTACTTC.

Ten or more counts support this clonotype. The genes are TRBV5-5 and TRBJ2-1; tentative D call: TRBD2 (6 bases). The V and J ends lost 4 bases and 8 bases respectively, with 25 bases between them. Germline CDR1 reads SGHKS; CDR2 reads YYEKEE (reference sequence). The CDR3 is made up of 17 amino acids. The CDR3 DNA reads TGTGCCAGCAGCCTAGCCCTGGCGGGTCGGGAGAGCTATGAGCAGTTCTTC. Its translation is CASSLALAGRESYEQFF.

This clonotype was detected ten times or more. The chain carries TRBV28 and TRBJ2-7; perhaps D is TRBD1 or TRBD2 (5 bases each). Germline CDR1 and CDR2: MDHEN and SYDVKM. The germline V and J ends were trimmed by 3 bases and 5 bases, with 11 bases remaining between them. This CDR3 spans 13 amino acids. The CDR3 sequence is CASSFPGANEQYF. The CDR3 nucleotides read TGTGCCAGCAGTTTTCCCGGGGCGAACGAGCAGTACTTC. Complete variable domain (other parts from reference TRBV28 and TRBJ2-7): DVKVTQSSRYLVKRTGEKVFLECVQDMDHENMFWYRQDPGLGLRLIYFSYDVKMKEKGDIPEGYSVSREKKERFSLILESASTNQTSMYLCASSFPGANEQYFGPGTRLTVT.

This clonotype was counted many times. The genes are TRBV6-2 or TRBV6-3 and TRBJ1-2; TRBD1 aligns across 7 bases. Germline assignment: CDR1 MNHEY and CDR2 SVGEGT. The CDR3 sequence is 15 residues long. The V gene end was trimmed by 0 bases and the J gene end by 6 bases; junction bases not matched to a gene: 7. Here the CDR3 reads CASSYSKYRGDGYTF. Here the CDR3 DNA reads TGTGCCAGCAGTTACTCGAAATACAGGGGCGATGGCTACACCTTC.

This clonotype was counted at least ten times. The CDR3 bases are TGTGCCAGCAGCTTAGTTATAGCCGATGAGCAGTTCTTC. It translates to CASSLVIADEQFF. This chain links TRBV11-2 with TRBJ2-1, with no clear D. Germline V gene sequence: CDR1 SGHAT, CDR2 FQNNGV. This CDR3 region has 13 residues. V was trimmed by 1 base and J by 8 bases, leaving 9 bases between them.

This clonotype was recorded a few times. This chain connects TRBV28 to TRBJ1-4, with D perhaps TRBD1 (5 bases). This CDR3 contains 14 residues. Germline CDR1 is MDHEN and CDR2 is SYDVKM. V dropped 7 bases and J dropped 5 bases, with 14 bases sitting between them. DNA of the CDR3: TGTGCCAGCACTCCGGGGGGGTGGAATGAAAAACTGTTTTTT. Translated, it gives CASTPGGWNEKLFF.

This clonotype was counted many times. This chain uses TRBV20-1 with TRBJ1-2, with no clear D. Germline lookup yields CDR1 DFQATT and CDR2 SNEGSKA (reference sequence). CDR3 length: 17 residues. The V and J ends lost 0 bases and 1 base respectively, with 18 bases between them. In DNA, the CDR3 is TGCAGTGCTAGAGATCCATACTTAGTACCTATTAACTATGGCTACACCTTC. Its translation is CSARDPYLVPINYGYTF.

This clonotype has at least ten counts. The rearrangement uses TRBV4-1 and TRBJ2-2, with 7 positions matching TRBD2. This CDR3 has 17 amino acids. After removal of 4 bases from V and 3 bases from J, the junction contained 11 bases not matched to a gene. The germline V gene encodes CDR1 MGHRA and CDR2 YSYEKL. Here the CDR3 reads CASSRSGGREDTGELFF. DNA for the CDR3: TGCGCCAGCAGCCGATCCGGGGGACGGGAGGACACCGGGGAGCTGTTTTTT.

This clonotype was detected ten times or more. The J gene is TRBJ2-7, the V gene TRBV27; D ambiguous. From germline, CDR1 is MNHEY and CDR2 SMNVEV (reference sequence). The CDR3 spans 13 residues. Trimming took off 11 bases at V and 4 bases at J, with 18 bases between the two ends. CDR3 coding DNA: TGTGCCGGGCACGAGAGCATGATATACGAGCAGTACTTC. Residues: CAGHESMIYEQYF.